This T cell receptor beta chain was identified during a study of persistence of HIV-infected CD4 T cells. With regard to this clone: Its antigen is unidentified.

CDR3 size: 14 residues. Germline V gene data show CDR1 as SGHRS and CDR2 as YFSETQ. Trimming took 4 bases from V and 6 from J, leaving 17 bases between them. This nonspecific control used anti-CD3/anti-CD28 bead stimulation of CD4+ T cells. Sorting selected CD4+ T cells upregulating both CD40 ligand and CD69. Sequencing used immunoSEQ version 4 in survey mode. Some clones are missing from TCRdb's copy, which holds only in-frame ones; the method was immunoSEQ multiplex PCR. The sample records approximately 44,000 clones, around 90% being singletons. This TCR came from an adult man with HIV who was CMV-seropositive. Material: CD4+ T cells sorted from PBMCs after roughly 18-hour stimulation, obtained from a patient who received antiretroviral therapy. The chain recombines TRBV5-1 with TRBJ2-7; D gene ambiguous. In DNA, the CDR3 is TGCGCCAGCAGCCTCACTGACGGGTCCGCCGAGCAGTACTTC. Translated, it gives CASSLTDGSAEQYF.